This T cell receptor beta chain was obtained from a study of shared clonotypes between healthy human individuals. This CDR3 is 17 amino acids long. With regard to this clone: No antigen is known for it.

The method was immunoSEQ multiplex PCR; TCRdb's version includes in-frame clones alone and lacks a portion of them. This table has roughly 1,000,000 clones, 70% to 80% appearing once. General study points: Naive subsets, compared against memory subsets, generally had larger estimated richness values. Clonotype sharing across a few donors was observed for approximately 5% of naive CD4 clonotypes.

The specimen sequenced was memory CD4+ T cells from PBMCs. Stated subset: CD45RA-negative fraction. This sequence was found in a man younger than 35 in good health. Some clones in this sample may be carry-over from other donors' samples. The V and J genes are TRBV21-1 and TRBJ2-3; the DNA was not used to check the table's D call, TRBD1. TRBV21-1 is flagged as a pseudogene. CDR3 in amino acids: CASTPGQFPRTTDTQYF. The CDR3 DNA is TGTGCCAGCACCCCAGGACAGTTTCCTCGTACCACAGATACGCAGTATTTT.